The 13 T cell receptor beta chains given below trace back to one sample, sequenced in a study of early T cells in non-severe SARS-CoV-2 infection. TCRdb used MiXCR to reprocess the 5' RACE reads, holding one entry per CDR3 protein. Among some 70,000 distinct CDR3 sequences listed, 4% to 5.5% were seen once. The specimen was whole blood. Source of these receptors: an adult who was a healthcare worker with PCR-confirmed SARS-CoV-2 infection or an uninfected control (not recorded which).

This clonotype was counted many times. This chain uses TRBV10-3 with TRBJ2-2; 9 bases fit TRBD2. The germline V gene encodes CDR1 ENHRY and CDR2 SYGVKD. This CDR3 comprises 15 residues. After removal of 11 bases from V and 2 bases from J, the junction contained 9 bases not matched to a gene. CDR3 sequence (DNA): TGTGCCGTGCAACCGGGACTAGCTAACACCGGGGAGCTGTTTTTT. Translation: CAVQPGLANTGELFF.

This clonotype was found a few times. The J gene is TRBJ1-1, the V gene TRBV20-1; D is undetermined. V lost 6 bases and J 1 base, leaving 12 bases between the germline ends. Per germline, CDR1 DFQATT and CDR2 SNEGSKA (reference sequence). The CDR3 runs to 13 residues. In DNA, the CDR3 is TGCAGTGCCCGAGGCCTGCGGAACACTGAAGCTTTCTTT. Translation: CSARGLRNTEAFF.

The chain carries TRBV24-1 and TRBJ2-1; D unclear. CDR1 KGHDR and CDR2 SFDVKD come from the germline V gene. The CDR3 is 16 residues long. The V end lost 5 bases, the J end lost 3 bases, and 16 bases lay between the germline ends. The CDR3 sequence: CATSAPPGVVYNEQFF. The CDR3 DNA reads as TGTGCCACCAGTGCCCCCCCTGGGGTGGTCTACAATGAGCAGTTCTTC.

This clonotype was recorded at least ten times. CDR3 nucleotides: TGTGCCAGTAGTATAGATAGCGGGGCTAGCGGGTCGCCCCGGTTCTTC. Encoded protein: CASSIDSGASGSPRFF. The chain uses TRBV19 and TRBJ2-1, with 8 bases fitting TRBD2. With V trimmed by 0 bases and J by 15 bases, 16 bases remained unmatched. CDR1 LNHDA and CDR2 SQIVND come from the germline V gene (reference sequence). The CDR3 is made up of 16 amino acids.

This clonotype occurred a few times. The rearrangement joins TRBV7-2 to TRBJ1-4, with D tentatively TRBD1 (5 bases). This CDR3 has 15 residues. Germline V gives CDR1 SGHTA, CDR2 FQGNSA. V gave up 7 bases and J gave up 0 bases, with 12 bases separating them. The CDR3 protein is CASNQGDATNEKLFF. The CDR3 nucleotides read TGTGCCAGCAACCAGGGAGATGCAACTAATGAAAAACTGTTTTTT.

The sample holds many counts of this clonotype. The chain couples TRBV27 to TRBJ1-1; D may be TRBD1 (5 bases). Per the germline V gene, CDR1 is MNHEY and CDR2 is SMNVEV (reference sequence). CDR3 length: 15 amino acids. V gave up 0 bases and J gave up 1 base, with 9 bases separating them. In DNA form, the CDR3 reads TGTGCCAGCAGTTTATCGGCCCAGGGGAACACTGAAGCTTTCTTT. It encodes CASSLSAQGNTEAFF.

Only a few counts were recorded for this clonotype. In nucleotides, the CDR3 is TGTGCCAGCAGGCGACAGGGACTAGCGGGGGACCACACCGGGGAGCTGTTTTTT. It codes for CASRRQGLAGDHTGELFF. The rearrangement links TRBV6-5 to TRBJ2-2; 14 nucleotides line up with TRBD2. The CDR3 runs to 18 residues. Germline trimming cut 6 bases from V and 3 bases from J; bases unmatched to any gene: 9. CDR1 and CDR2 from the germline V gene are MNHEY and SVGAGI.

In this sample, this clonotype turned up a few times. This chain connects TRBV9 to TRBJ2-3; D remains ambiguous. Trimming removed 0 bases from V and 4 bases from J, with 6 bases in between. The germline CDR1 and CDR2 sequences are SGDLS and YYNGEE. The CDR3 length is 13 residues. CDR3 in DNA: TGTGCCAGCAGCGTAGGAGGATCAGATACGCAGTATTTT. Translation gives CASSVGGSDTQYF.

The table lists this clonotype with many counts. The rearrangement links TRBV6-5 to TRBJ2-3, with D tentatively TRBD1 (5 bases). CDR1 is MNHEY, CDR2 SVGAGI, per germline. V lost 6 bases to trimming and J lost 4 bases, with 11 bases between them. The CDR3 contains 13 residues. The CDR3 region has the DNA TGTGCCAGCAGCCCCCAGGGCCCAGATACGCAGTATTTT. This encodes CASSPQGPDTQYF.

The rearrangement links TRBV24-1 to TRBJ2-2; 8 bases align to TRBD1. With V trimmed by 4 bases and J by 7 bases, 4 bases remained unmatched. Germline V gives CDR1 KGHDR, CDR2 SFDVKD. This CDR3 has 14 residues. DNA of the CDR3: TGTGCCACCAGTGAACAGGGGGTCCTCGGGGAGCTGTTTTTT. It yields the protein CATSEQGVLGELFF.

Sample share makes this clonotype medium-sized. This chain joins TRBV14 and TRBJ2-1; maybe TRBD1 (6 bases). Germline assignment: CDR1 SGHDN and CDR2 FVKESK. This CDR3 region has 15 residues. V lost 1 base to trimming and J lost 8 bases, with 15 bases between them. The CDR3 loop reads CASSQVKGVIHEQFF. The CDR3 nucleotides read TGTGCCAGCAGCCAAGTCAAGGGGGTAATACATGAGCAGTTCTTC. Together with reference TRBV14 and TRBJ2-1, the CDR3 gives the full variable domain: EAGVTQFPSHSVIEKGQTVTLRCDPISGHDNLYWYRRVMGKEIKFLLHFVKESKQDESGMPNNRFLAERTGGTYSTLKVQPAELEDSGVYFCASSQVKGVIHEQFFGPGTRLTVL.

CDR3: CSVDSGVSVDTQYF. CDR3 bases: TGCAGCGTTGATTCGGGGGTTTCGGTAGATACGCAGTATTTT. This sequence joins TRBV29-1 and TRBJ2-3; tentatively, D is TRBD2 (6 bases). V lost 3 bases and J 5 bases, leaving 15 bases between the germline ends. CDR1 SQVTM and CDR2 ANQGSEA come from the germline V gene. The CDR3 is 14 amino acids.

This clonotype was observed many times. The gene calls are TRBV29-1 and TRBJ1-3, with D hard to call. Germline CDR1 reads SQVTM; CDR2 reads ANQGSEA. Trimming stripped 6 bases from V and 1 base from J, with 7 bases between. The CDR3 totals 12 residues. The CDR3 sequence: CSVAGSGNTIYF. CDR3 nucleotides: TGCAGCGTCGCTGGGTCTGGAAACACCATATATTTT.